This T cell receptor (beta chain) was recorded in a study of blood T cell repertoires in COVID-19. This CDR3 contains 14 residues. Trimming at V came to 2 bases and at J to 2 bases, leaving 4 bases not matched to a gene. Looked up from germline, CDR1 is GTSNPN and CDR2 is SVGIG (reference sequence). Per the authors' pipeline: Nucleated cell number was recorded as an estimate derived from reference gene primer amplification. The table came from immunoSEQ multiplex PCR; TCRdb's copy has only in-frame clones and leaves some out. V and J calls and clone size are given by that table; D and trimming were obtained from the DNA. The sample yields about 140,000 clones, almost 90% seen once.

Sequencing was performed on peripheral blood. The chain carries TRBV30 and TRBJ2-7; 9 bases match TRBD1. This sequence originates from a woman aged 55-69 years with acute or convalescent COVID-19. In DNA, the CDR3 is TGTGCCTGGAGTCGGGGACAGGGCCCCTACGAGCAGTACTTC. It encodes CAWSRGQGPYEQYF.